The clone carrying this TCR beta chain showed up just a few times. CDR1 is SGDLS and CDR2 is YYNGEE in the germline V gene. V shed 3 bases and J 6 bases; nucleotides not matched to a gene: 6. The CDR3 is 15 residues long. This sample was included in a study of immune evolution from preneoplasia to lung adenocarcinoma. TCRdb's table, derived via immunoSEQ multiplex PCR, lists solely in-frame clones and lacks some. The profile shows 15,000 or so clones, over 75% of them singletons. This receptor was taken from a donor at least 70 years old with lung adenocarcinoma. The chain uses TRBV9 and TRBJ2-2; the match to TRBD2 covers 9 bases. Sequencing was done on a sample of FFPE lung adenocarcinoma in situ tissue. CDR3 bases: TGTGCCAGCAGCGAGGGACTAGCTTTAGCCGGGGAGCTGTTTTTT. Amino acids: CASSEGLALAGELFF.